The present entry profiles one T cell receptor (beta chain) with its context. Its matching antigen is unknown. Mismatch with germline at one junction end may stem from a read error. This entry comes from a study of cytomegalovirus exposure and HLA in healthy donors. Germline V gene data show CDR1 as SSHAT and CDR2 as FNYEAQ (reference sequence). The CDR3 is 16 amino acids. Findings and caveats of the study: In a later analysis, TCR beta V- and J-gene trimming was associated with a missense DCLRE1C variant. The later analysis indicated that the majority of CMV-associated TCR beta chains appeared HLA-restricted.

13 Jbeta primers and 60 Vbeta primers were used for the PCR. Per the study methods: In a later analysis, 80 million or so unique TCR beta chains included roughly 11 million shared by two or more donors. Profiling relied on immunoSEQ multiplex PCR, and the TCRdb table lists in-frame clones only, not all of them. That table is the source of V, J and clone size, and D and trimming were worked out from the DNA. The sample lists around 200,000 clones, roughly four fifths occurring once. V usage is TRBV7-7 and J usage is TRBJ2-2, with unresolved D. The sequenced material came from PBMCs. The sequence was obtained from a middle-aged man in good health and CMV-seronegative. CDR3 region: CASSPRPFSNTGELFF. CDR3 DNA sequence: TGTGCTAGCAGCCCGAGGCCGTTCTCAAACACCGGGGAGCTGTTTTTT. Full variable domain (rest looked up from reference TRBV7-7 and TRBJ2-2): GAGVSQSPRYKVTKRGQDVTLRCDPISSHATLYWYQQALGQGPEFLTYFNYEAQPDKSGLPSDRFSAERPEGSISTLTIQRTEQRDSAMYRCASSPRPFSNTGELFFGEGSRLTVL.